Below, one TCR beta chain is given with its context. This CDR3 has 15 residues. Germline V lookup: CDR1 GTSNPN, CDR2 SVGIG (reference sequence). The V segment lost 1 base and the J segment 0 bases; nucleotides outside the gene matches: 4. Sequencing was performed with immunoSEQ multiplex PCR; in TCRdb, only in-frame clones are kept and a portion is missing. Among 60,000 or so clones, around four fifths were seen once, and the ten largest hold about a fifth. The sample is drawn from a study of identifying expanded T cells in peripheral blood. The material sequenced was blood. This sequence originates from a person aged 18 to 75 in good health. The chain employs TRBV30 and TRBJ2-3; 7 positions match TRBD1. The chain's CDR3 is CAWSADRVSTDTQYF. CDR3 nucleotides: TGTGCCTGGAGTGCTGACAGGGTGAGCACAGATACGCAGTATTTT.